The 28 T cell receptor beta chains in this list originate from one sample, sequenced in a study of PD-1 blockade in classical Hodgkin lymphoma. With no exception, relapse followed autologous stem cell transplantation in all patients, and brentuximab vedotin exposure varied. Generated by immunoSEQ multiplex PCR, the TCRdb table keeps only in-frame clones and is missing some. The sample lists about 20,000 clones; around 80% were seen once. Sequenced here: peripheral blood mononuclear cells (PBMCs), sampled at baseline. These receptors were obtained from a human donor with classical Hodgkin lymphoma.

The V gene is TRBV29-1, the J gene TRBJ1-3; D remains unclear. V was shortened by 5 bases and J by 4 bases, with 6 bases between the two germline ends. The germline V gene encodes CDR1 SQVTM and CDR2 ANQGSEA. The CDR3 is 11 residues long. The CDR3 sequence is CSVRDGNTIYF. In nucleotides, the CDR3 is TGCAGCGTTCGTGACGGAAACACCATATATTTT. Together with reference TRBV29-1 and TRBJ1-3, the CDR3 gives the full variable domain: SAVISQKPSRDICQRGTSLTIQCQVDSQVTMMFWYRQQPGQSLTLIATANQGSEATYESGFVIDKFPISRPNLTFSTLTVSNMSPEDSSIYLCSVRDGNTIYFGEGSWLTVV.

The chain combines TRBV30 with TRBJ1-6, with 7 nucleotides matching TRBD1. Germline CDR1 and CDR2: GTSNPN and SVGIG (reference sequence). The J segment lost 10 bases and the V segment lost 2 bases, leaving 5 bases of the junction unmatched. CDR3 length equals 13 residues. CDR3 sequence: CAWSLRDRSPLHF. The CDR3 nucleotides read TGTGCCTGGAGTCTAAGGGACAGATCACCCCTCCACTTT.

This chain uses TRBV7-8 with TRBJ1-2; no clear D. CDR3 length: 15 amino acids. CDR1 SGHVS and CDR2 FQNEAQ come from the germline V gene. The V gene lost 5 bases and the J gene lost 1 base, with 14 bases spanning the gap. In DNA form, the CDR3 reads TGTGCCAGCAGCCCGCAGGTCGGCGGTAACTATGGCTACACCTTC. Translating it yields CASSPQVGGNYGYTF.

The rearrangement links TRBV30 to TRBJ2-1; D perhaps matches TRBD2 (5 bases). CDR3 length: 14 amino acids. CDR1 is GTSNPN and CDR2 is SVGIG in the germline V gene (reference sequence). V was cut by 0 bases and J by 9 bases, with 15 bases left in between. The CDR3 is CAWSVQALRGEQFF. CDR3 bases: TGTGCCTGGAGTGTTCAGGCCCTCCGGGGTGAGCAGTTCTTC.

This rearrangement joins TRBV7-2 to TRBJ1-2; a weak D match, TRBD1 (5 bases). The CDR3 contains 17 residues. Germline CDR1 SGHTA, CDR2 FQGNSA. Trimming shortened V by 4 bases and J by 1 base, and 19 bases separated the two germline ends. The CDR3 is CASSSHSRQIVNYGYTF. The CDR3 region has the DNA TGTGCCAGCAGCTCCCATTCAAGACAGATAGTTAACTATGGCTACACCTTC.

V usage is TRBV4-1 and J usage is TRBJ2-6; 7 nucleotides agree with TRBD1. The CDR3 loop spans 20 amino acids. Per the germline V gene, CDR1 is MGHRA and CDR2 is YSYEKL. J was trimmed by 2 bases and V by 5 bases; bases with no gene match: 18. The CDR3 sequence: CASSTRPTGELGPGANVLTF. The CDR3, as DNA: TGCGCCAGCAGCACGAGACCTACAGGGGAGTTGGGGCCTGGGGCCAACGTCCTGACTTTC.

This clone was seen a single time. The chain uses TRBV2 and TRBJ2-3, with a possible D match to TRBD1 (5 bases). The V gene lost 10 bases and the J gene lost 0 bases, with 17 bases spanning the gap. There are 15 residues in the CDR3. Per the germline V gene, CDR1 is SNHLY and CDR2 is FYNNEI. CDR3 nucleotides: TGTGCCATACCCACCGGCAGGGCTAGCACAGATACGCAGTATTTT. As protein: CAIPTGRASTDTQYF.

V usage is TRBV28 and J usage is TRBJ1-1; 8 positions match TRBD1. Germline trimming cut 7 bases from V and 1 base from J; bases unmatched to any gene: 11. This CDR3 spans 16 amino acids. CDR1 is MDHEN, CDR2 SYDVKM, per germline. In nucleotides, the CDR3 is TGTGCCAGCAATAATATCAAGGACAGGGCGAACACTGAAGCTTTCTTT. It specifies CASNNIKDRANTEAFF.

Points on this clone: Germline is not matched at one junction end, which may reflect a read error. The chain is built from TRBV6-1 and TRBJ2-1; TRBD1 aligns across 9 bases. The V gene's germline CDR1 is MNHNS and CDR2 SASEGT. This CDR3 spans 19 amino acids. DNA for the CDR3: TGTGCCAGCAGTGGCCGGGACAGGGTTACCGGGAGCTCCGACAATGAGCAGTTCTTC. Protein product: CASSGRDRVTGSSDNEQFF.

The J gene is TRBJ2-1, the V gene TRBV10-3; 14 bases fit TRBD2. Germline values: CDR1 ENHRY, CDR2 SYGVKD. CDR3 length: 16 residues. Trimming removed 6 bases from V and 7 bases from J; junction bases left unmatched: 8. This CDR3 is CAIRGGLAGVNNEQFF. CDR3 DNA sequence: TGTGCCATCAGGGGGGGACTAGCGGGAGTGAATAATGAGCAGTTCTTC.

This clone was picked up one time. The genes are TRBV13 and TRBJ2-2; TRBD1 matches 9 bases. Germline V gene sequence: CDR1 PRHDT, CDR2 FYEKMQ (reference sequence). J gave up 5 bases and V 5 bases, and 6 bases lay outside the gene matches. CDR3 length equals 15 residues. The CDR3 nucleotides read TGTGCCAGCAGCCGGACAGGGGAAGGAACCGGGGAGCTGTTTTTT. It specifies CASSRTGEGTGELFF.

J is TRBJ1-2 and V is TRBV5-1; unclear D gene. The length of the CDR3 is 20 residues. CDR1 SGHRS and CDR2 YFSETQ come from the germline V gene. Trimming cost V 7 bases and J 4 bases, with 35 bases left between them. CDR3 bases: TGCGCCAGCGGAGCCCCGGTGGCAGGAAAACAGAGGTGGGGAGGCTATGGCTACACCTTC. It specifies CASGAPVAGKQRWGGYGYTF.

This sequence joins TRBV30 and TRBJ1-2; D possibly corresponds to TRBD1 (6 bases). This CDR3 is built from 12 residues. Germline assignment: CDR1 GTSNPN and CDR2 SVGIG (reference sequence). With 1 base removed from V and 6 bases from J, the gap between germline ends came to 9 bases. Here the CDR3 reads CAWSEGGNGYTF. The CDR3 DNA is TGTGCCTGGAGTGAGGGGGGAAATGGCTACACCTTC.

V is TRBV10-2 and J is TRBJ1-5; tentative D call: TRBD1 (5 bases). CDR3 size: 13 residues. Trimming stripped 6 bases from V and 3 bases from J, with 9 bases between. CDR1 WSHSY and CDR2 SAAADI come from the germline V gene. CDR3 region: CASSRDHNQPQHF. The CDR3 nucleotides are TGCGCCAGCAGCCGGGACCACAATCAGCCCCAGCATTTT.

CDR3 residues: CASIKSFCNEKLFF. CDR3 nucleotide sequence: TGTGCCAGCATCAAATCGTTTTGTAATGAAAAACTGTTTTTT. The genes are TRBV21-1 and TRBJ1-4. TRBV21-1 is given as a pseudogene. The CDR3 is made up of 14 amino acids.

The chain employs TRBV28 and TRBJ2-5; 7 positions match TRBD1. Germline V gene lookup returns CDR1 MDHEN and CDR2 SYDVKM. This CDR3 is built from 13 residues. The V segment lost 4 bases and the J segment 2 bases; nucleotides outside the gene matches: 1. The CDR3 here is CASSSGQQETQYF. The CDR3 DNA follows: TGTGCCAGCAGTTCGGGACAGCAAGAGACCCAGTACTTC.

The rearrangement uses TRBV25-1 and TRBJ1-4; no clear D. Germline loops: CDR1 MGHDK, CDR2 SYGVNS. The CDR3 contains 15 residues. The germline V and J ends were trimmed by 8 bases and 3 bases, with 16 bases remaining between them. CDR3 region: CASSLNAAANEKLFF. Here the CDR3 DNA reads TGTGCCAGCTCTCTGAATGCGGCGGCTAATGAAAAACTGTTTTTT.

The chain joins TRBV30 to TRBJ1-2; D uncertain. Looked up from germline, CDR1 is GTSNPN and CDR2 is SVGIG (reference sequence). The CDR3 is 12 amino acids. Trimming shortened V by 4 bases and J by 6 bases, and 12 bases separated the two germline ends. CDR3 protein: CAWNTAANGYTF. The DNA of the CDR3 is TGTGCCTGGAATACCGCAGCTAATGGCTACACCTTC.

The chain is built from TRBV5-1 and TRBJ1-1; 9 bases align to TRBD1. V was pared by 4 bases and J by 0 bases, with 10 bases of the junction left unmatched. Germline loops: CDR1 SGHRS, CDR2 YFSETQ. This CDR3 spans 17 amino acids. The CDR3 nucleotides are TGCGCCAGCAGCCGAACGACAGGGGGTACTATGAACACTGAAGCTTTCTTT. Residues: CASSRTTGGTMNTEAFF.

This chain uses TRBV19 with TRBJ1-6, with D perhaps TRBD1 (5 bases). V dropped 5 bases and J dropped 5 bases, with 22 bases sitting between them. Germline CDR1 is LNHDA and CDR2 is SQIVND (reference sequence). The CDR3 sequence is 18 residues long. CDR3 region: CASSQGVGRDANNSPLHF. In DNA form, the CDR3 reads TGTGCCAGTAGTCAGGGAGTTGGTAGGGATGCTAATAATTCACCCCTCCACTTT.

This clone was counted once. V usage is TRBV19 and J usage is TRBJ1-2; D is unresolved. CDR1 is LNHDA, CDR2 SQIVND, per germline (reference sequence). There are 13 residues in the CDR3. V was trimmed by 6 bases and J by 0 bases, leaving 8 bases between them. The CDR3 region has the DNA TGTGCCAGTAGCCTCGGTACTAACTATGGCTACACCTTC. Translated, it gives CASSLGTNYGYTF.

The chain is built from TRBV28 and TRBJ2-5, with TRBD2 identical over 13 bases. J was trimmed by 1 base and V by 4 bases; bases with no gene match: 3. The CDR3 extends over 16 amino acids. The germline V gene encodes CDR1 MDHEN and CDR2 SYDVKM. CDR3 sequence reads: CASSSGLAGTQETQYF. Here the CDR3 DNA reads TGTGCCAGCAGTTCGGGACTAGCGGGAACCCAAGAGACCCAGTACTTC.

V usage is TRBV5-1 and J usage is TRBJ2-3; 7 bases line up with TRBD1. The CDR3 totals 15 residues. Germline CDR1 SGHRS, CDR2 YFSETQ. V lost 2 bases, J lost 7 bases, and 10 bases stayed unmatched. The CDR3, as DNA: TGCGCCAGCAGCTTAGGGGACAGCGTCTGGAATACGCAGTATTTT. Its translation is CASSLGDSVWNTQYF.

This clone has more than one count but fewer than ten. The gene calls are TRBV5-6 and TRBJ2-3, with 9 bases aligning to TRBD1. V dropped 4 bases and J dropped 3; count of bases not matched to a gene: 3. Per the germline V gene, CDR1 is SGHDT and CDR2 is YYEEEE. CDR3 length: 14 residues. The CDR3 spells CASSVQGATDTQYF. DNA for the CDR3: TGTGCCAGCAGCGTACAGGGGGCGACAGATACGCAGTATTTT.

This chain links TRBV18 with TRBJ2-1; no clear D gene. Germline values: CDR1 KGHSH, CDR2 LQKENI. The CDR3 sequence is 14 residues long. The germline V and J ends were trimmed by 2 bases and 4 bases, with 9 bases remaining between them. CDR3 in amino acids: CASSPGSEYNEQFF. The CDR3 DNA is TGTGCCAGCTCACCAGGGTCGGAGTACAATGAGCAGTTCTTC.

The chain joins TRBV5-6 to TRBJ2-7, with D uncertain. Per germline, CDR1 SGHDT and CDR2 YYEEEE. V was shortened by 2 bases and J by 0 bases, with 6 bases between the two germline ends. The CDR3 totals 13 residues. The CDR3 sequence is CASSFRNSYEQYF. In DNA, the CDR3 is TGTGCCAGCAGCTTCCGAAACTCCTACGAGCAGTACTTC.

This chain joins TRBV4-2 and TRBJ2-5, with D perhaps TRBD1 (5 bases). CDR1 LGHNA and CDR2 YNFKEQ come from the germline V gene. This CDR3 has 15 residues. With 0 bases removed from V and 5 bases from J, the gap between germline ends came to 13 bases. The chain's CDR3 is CASSQERQGWETQYF. CDR3 nucleotides: TGTGCCAGCAGCCAAGAAAGGCAGGGATGGGAGACCCAGTACTTC.

This clone has just a few counts. The chain joins TRBV5-1 to TRBJ1-1; D uncertain. V lost 0 bases to trimming and J lost 3 bases, with 9 bases between them. The CDR3 length is 14 residues. The V gene's germline CDR1 is SGHRS and CDR2 YFSETQ. CDR3 region: CASSLGGSDTEAFF. As DNA, the CDR3 is TGCGCCAGCAGCTTGGGAGGGAGTGACACTGAAGCTTTCTTT. The whole variable domain, filled in from reference TRBV5-1 and TRBJ1-1, reads KAGVTQTPRYLIKTRGQQVTLSCSPISGHRSVSWYQQTPGQGLQFLFEYFSETQRNKGNFPGRFSGRQFSNSRSEMNVSTLELGDSALYLCASSLGGSDTEAFFGQGTRLTVV.